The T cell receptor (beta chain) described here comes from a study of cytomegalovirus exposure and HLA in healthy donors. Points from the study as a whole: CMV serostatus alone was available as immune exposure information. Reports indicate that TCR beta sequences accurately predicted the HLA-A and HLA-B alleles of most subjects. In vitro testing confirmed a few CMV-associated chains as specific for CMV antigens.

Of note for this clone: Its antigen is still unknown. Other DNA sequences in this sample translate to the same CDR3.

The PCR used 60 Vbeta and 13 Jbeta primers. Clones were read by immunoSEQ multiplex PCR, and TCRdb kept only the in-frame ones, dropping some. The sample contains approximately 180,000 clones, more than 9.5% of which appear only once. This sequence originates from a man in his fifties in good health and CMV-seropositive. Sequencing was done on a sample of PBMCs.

CDR3 in amino acids: CASSSQGNEQFF. The CDR3 DNA reads TGTGCCAGCAGCTCCCAGGGCAATGAGCAGTTCTTC. The rearrangement joins TRBV7-6 to TRBJ2-1; possibly TRBD1 for D (5 bases). Germline V gene lookup returns CDR1 SGHVS and CDR2 FNYEAQ. There are 12 residues in the CDR3. The germline V and J ends were trimmed by 4 bases and 6 bases, with 7 bases remaining between them.